The sequence of this T cell receptor beta chain was determined in a study of cytomegalovirus exposure and HLA in healthy donors. Background on the study: As an earlier analysis found, 150 million to 200 million T cells yielded fewer than 130 million unique TCR beta sequences.

With 4 bases clipped from V and 3 bases from J, the junction kept 3 bases outside the gene matches. The germline gives CDR1 GTSNPN, CDR2 SVGIG (reference sequence). The CDR3 runs to 13 residues. Turning to this clone: Its matching antigen is unknown.

The primer mix had 60 Vbeta and 13 Jbeta primers. TCRdb's table, derived via immunoSEQ multiplex PCR, lists solely in-frame clones and lacks some. The repertoire consists of 100,000 to 150,000 clones, with approximately 70% occurring once and the leading ten covering less than 5%. Overall study findings and caveats: On later analysis, the bulk of CMV-associated TCR beta chains appeared to be HLA-restricted. Most TCR sequences were uncommon, yet certain public TCRs appeared in many donors. The study designated fewer than 200 TCR beta chains cytomegalovirus-associated.

The source material was PBMCs. The chain joins TRBV30 to TRBJ1-2; 9 positions agree with TRBD1. This TCR was recovered from a man between 60 and 70 years old in good health and CMV-seropositive. The CDR3 region has the DNA TGTGCCTGGAAGGGGGACAGGGACTATGGCTACACCTTC. As protein: CAWKGDRDYGYTF.